This passage covers 7 T cell receptor beta chains from one sample sequenced in a study of T-cell reconstitution after alpha-beta-depleted transplantation in children. As it was prepared, the TCRbeta library received unique molecular identifiers. Via MiXCR, TCRdb re-called the PCR reads, giving one row per CDR3 protein. The sample lists about 640,000 distinct CDR3 sequences, 15% to 20% occurring once. The sequencing used PBMCs from the stem cell graft donor, collected from the stem cell graft. These receptors were taken from a human donor who donated a stem cell graft to a child with acute myeloid leukemia.

The rearrangement uses TRBV4-3 and TRBJ2-1; D is undetermined. The germline CDR1 and CDR2 sequences are LGHNA and YSLEER. Trimming removed 0 bases from V and 8 bases from J, with 8 bases in between. The CDR3 has 13 residues. The CDR3 DNA reads as TGCGCCAGCAGCCAAGATGAGTGGGATGAGCAGTTCTTC. Residues: CASSQDEWDEQFF.

In its sample, this clonotype was seen a few times. The chain uses TRBV20-1 and TRBJ2-3, with TRBD2 matching over 9 bases. The CDR3 length is 15 residues. The junction had 10 bases not matched to a gene; V was cut back by 3 bases and J by 6 bases. Germline V gene lookup returns CDR1 DFQATT and CDR2 SNEGSKA (reference sequence). The CDR3 coding sequence is TGCAGTGCTAGGTCGGCTAGCGGGGTACCGGATACGCAGTATTTT. Protein product: CSARSASGVPDTQYF.

The chain couples TRBV11-2 to TRBJ2-5; D is uncertain. The CDR3 is made up of 13 amino acids. Trimming cost V 4 bases and J 5 bases, with 11 bases left between them. Germline CDR1 is SGHAT and CDR2 is FQNNGV. CDR3 sequence: CASSSTWSETQYF. The CDR3 DNA sequence: TGTGCCAGCAGCTCAACCTGGTCGGAGACCCAGTACTTC.

There are many counts of this clonotype. The rearrangement joins TRBV5-6 to TRBJ1-1; D possibly corresponds to TRBD1 (5 bases). The CDR3 extends over 14 amino acids. Germline V CDR1 and CDR2: SGHDT, YYEEEE. V lost 3 bases, J lost 11 bases, and 20 bases lay in between. CDR3 DNA sequence: TGTGCCAGCAGCTCCTCGGAGGGGAGAGGGGTGGCTTTCTTT. Its translation is CASSSSEGRGVAFF.

This clonotype was counted between two and nine times. DNA of the CDR3: TGTGCCAGCAGGGAGGGGTCTGCAGCTGGCTACACCTTC. Its protein is CASREGSAAGYTF. This chain uses TRBV12-3 or TRBV12-4 with TRBJ1-2; TRBD1 is a possible D gene (5 bases). The CDR3 extends over 13 amino acids. Trimming cost V 6 bases and J 7 bases, with 15 bases left between them.

The V and J genes are TRBV7-9 and TRBJ2-2; TRBD1 is a possible D gene (6 bases). Germline-derived CDR1 and CDR2 are SEHNR and FQNEAQ (reference sequence). The CDR3 is 15 residues long. V was pared by 5 bases and J by 4 bases, with 14 bases between. CDR3 nucleotide sequence: TGTGCCAGCAGCCCCACAGGGATAGGCACCGGGGAGCTGTTTTTT. It encodes CASSPTGIGTGELFF.

This clonotype occurred a few times. This chain links TRBV10-3 with TRBJ2-5; 10 nucleotides agree with TRBD1. Unmatched junction bases numbered 9, after V lost 9 bases and J lost 5 bases. The CDR3 is 14 amino acids. Germline CDR1 and CDR2: ENHRY and SYGVKD. The CDR3 DNA sequence: TGTGCCATAAGACTGACAGGGGGCAGGGAGACCCAGTACTTC. Translating gives CAIRLTGGRETQYF.